This T cell receptor beta chain originates from a study of shared clonotypes between healthy human individuals. V lost 6 bases to trimming and J lost 0 bases; unmatched junction nucleotides: 11. The CDR3 consists of 18 residues. Germline CDR1 SEHNR, CDR2 FQNEAQ (reference sequence). On sorted subsets, replicate PCRs used 150 to 250 ng DNA, or about 30,000 T cell genomes. The assay was immunoSEQ multiplex PCR, and TCRdb's table has in-frame clones only and misses some. The top ten hold about 25% of the sample, which has about 750,000 clones, roughly 92% seen once. CD45RO-negative cells were positively selected for CCR7, leaving out terminally differentiated effector memory CD45RA+ cells. About this clone: The antigen remains unidentified.

Whole-study findings and limits: Memory subsets generally showed smaller estimated richness than naive subsets did. The sharing of 4.5% to 5% of naive CD4 clonotypes was seen across a handful of donors. Sequencing of the sorted subsets was shown by rarefaction to be incomplete despite large depth.

The chain uses TRBV7-9 and TRBJ2-3; the match to TRBD2 covers 11 bases. Sequences were obtained from naive CD8+ T cells sorted from blood. The TCR was taken from a man aged 30 to 45 in good health. CDR3 in DNA: TGTGCCAGCAGAAGATCTAGCGGGAGGCTCACTAGCACAGATACGCAGTATTTT. It codes for CASRRSSGRLTSTDTQYF.